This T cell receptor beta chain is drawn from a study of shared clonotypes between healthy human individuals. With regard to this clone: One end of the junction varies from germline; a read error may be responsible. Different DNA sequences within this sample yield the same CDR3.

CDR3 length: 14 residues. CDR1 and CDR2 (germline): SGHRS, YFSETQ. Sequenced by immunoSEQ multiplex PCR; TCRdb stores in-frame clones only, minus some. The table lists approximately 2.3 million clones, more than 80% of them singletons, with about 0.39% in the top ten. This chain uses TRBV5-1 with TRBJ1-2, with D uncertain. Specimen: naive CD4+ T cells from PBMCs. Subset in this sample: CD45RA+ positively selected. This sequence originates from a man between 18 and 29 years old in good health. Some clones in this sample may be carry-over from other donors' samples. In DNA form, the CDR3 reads TGCGCCAGTAGCTTGGTGTCAGGATTCTATGGCTACACCTTC. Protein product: CASSLVSGFYGYTF. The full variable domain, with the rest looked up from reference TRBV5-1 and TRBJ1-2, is KAGVTQTPRYLIKTRGQQVTLSCSPISGHRSVSWYQQTPGQGLQFLFEYFSETQRNKGNFPGRFSGRQFSNSRSEMNVSTLELGDSALYLCASSLVSGFYGYTFGSGTRLTVV.